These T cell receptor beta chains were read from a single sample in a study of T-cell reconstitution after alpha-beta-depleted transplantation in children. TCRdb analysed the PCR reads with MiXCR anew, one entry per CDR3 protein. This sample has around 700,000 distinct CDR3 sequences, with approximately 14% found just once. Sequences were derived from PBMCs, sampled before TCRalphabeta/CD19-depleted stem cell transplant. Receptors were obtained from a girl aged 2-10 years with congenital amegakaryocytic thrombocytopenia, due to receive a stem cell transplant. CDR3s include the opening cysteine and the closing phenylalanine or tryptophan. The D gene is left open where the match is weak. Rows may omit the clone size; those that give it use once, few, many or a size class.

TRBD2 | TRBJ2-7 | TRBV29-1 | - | CSVENGTSGYEQYF | TGCAGCGTGGAGAACGGGACTAGCGGCTACGAGCAGTACTTC
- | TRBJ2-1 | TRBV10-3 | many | CAISENRGREQFF | TGTGCCATCAGTGAGAATAGGGGCCGTGAGCAGTTCTTC
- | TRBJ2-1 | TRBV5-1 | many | CASSPDRTHEQFF | TGCGCCAGCAGCCCCGACAGGACCCATGAGCAGTTCTTC
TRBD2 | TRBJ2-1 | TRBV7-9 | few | CASSSRVAGGLRNEQFF | TGTGCCAGCAGCTCACGGGTAGCGGGAGGGCTTCGGAATGAGCAGTTCTTC
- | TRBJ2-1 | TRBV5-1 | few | CASSLDSREKQFF | TGCGCCAGCAGCTTGGACTCGCGGGAAAAGCAGTTCTTC
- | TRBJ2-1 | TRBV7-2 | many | CASSFKLANEQFF | TGTGCCAGCAGCTTTAAACTAGCAAATGAGCAGTTCTTC
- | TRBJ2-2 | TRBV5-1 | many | CASSSARGIATGELFF | TGCGCCAGCAGCTCCGCGAGGGGGATAGCGACCGGGGAGCTGTTTTTT
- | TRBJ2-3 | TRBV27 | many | CASSLTGFKTDTQYF | TGTGCCAGCAGTTTAACCGGGTTCAAGACAGATACGCAGTATTTT
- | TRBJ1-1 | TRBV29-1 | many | CSVAGRLNAEAFF | TGCAGCGTTGCTGGCCGTTTGAACGCTGAAGCTTTCTTT
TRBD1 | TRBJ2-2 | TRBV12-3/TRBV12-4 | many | CASSSGGLGTGELFF | TGTGCCAGCAGTTCAGGGGGCTTAGGCACCGGGGAGCTGTTTTTT
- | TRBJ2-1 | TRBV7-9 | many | CASSFQGSALYNEQFF | TGTGCCAGCAGTTTTCAGGGATCGGCGCTGTACAATGAGCAGTTCTTC
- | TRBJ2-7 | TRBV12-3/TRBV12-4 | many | CASSPQTVFYEQYF | TGTGCCAGCAGTCCCCAAACCGTCTTCTACGAGCAGTACTTC
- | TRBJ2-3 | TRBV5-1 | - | CASSLGTENILTDTQYF | TGCGCCAGCAGCTTGGGGACAGAGAACATCCTCACAGATACGCAGTATTTT
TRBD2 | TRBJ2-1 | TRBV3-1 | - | CASSQRAGGNEQFF | TGTGCCAGCAGCCAGCGAGCGGGAGGCAATGAGCAGTTCTTC
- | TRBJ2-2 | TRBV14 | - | CASSQQGVDTGELFF | TGTGCCAGCAGCCAGCAGGGAGTTGACACCGGGGAGCTGTTTTTT
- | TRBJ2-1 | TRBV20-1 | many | CSVKQGGFGEQFF | TGCAGTGTCAAGCAGGGAGGATTTGGTGAGCAGTTCTTC
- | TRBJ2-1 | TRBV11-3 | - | CASSLAEASYNEQFF | TGTGCCAGCAGCTTAGCGGAGGCCTCCTACAATGAGCAGTTCTTC
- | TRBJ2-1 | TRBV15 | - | CATSISGYNEQFF | TGTGCCACCAGCATAAGCGGTTACAATGAGCAGTTCTTC
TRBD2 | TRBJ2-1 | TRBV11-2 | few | CASSSQNTPTSGQNNEQFF | TGTGCCAGCAGCTCACAAAACACCCCCACTAGCGGGCAAAACAATGAGCAGTTCTTC
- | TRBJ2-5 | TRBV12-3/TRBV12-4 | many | CASSPFRGAGKETQYF | TGTGCCAGCAGCCCCTTCAGAGGTGCGGGGAAAGAGACCCAGTACTTC
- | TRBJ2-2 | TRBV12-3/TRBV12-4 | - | CASSLALGTGELFF | TGTGCCAGCAGTTTAGCGCTTGGCACCGGGGAGCTGTTTTTT
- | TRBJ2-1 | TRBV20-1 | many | CSARDKSDNEQFF | TGCAGTGCTCGCGACAAGTCGGACAATGAGCAGTTCTTC
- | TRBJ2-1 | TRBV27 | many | CASNIGLHKSNEQFF | TGTGCCAGTAATATTGGGCTCCATAAAAGCAATGAGCAGTTCTTC
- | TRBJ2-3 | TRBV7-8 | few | CAGTPLRRASAILTDTQYF | TGTGCCGGAACCCCCCTTCGACGAGCTAGCGCAATACTCACAGATACGCAGTATTTT
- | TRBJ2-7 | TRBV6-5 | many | CASSSRWAGSYEQYF | TGTGCCAGCAGTTCCCGTTGGGCAGGGAGCTACGAGCAGTACTTC
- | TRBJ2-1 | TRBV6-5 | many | CASTQGSEQFF | TGTGCCAGCACCCAGGGTTCTGAGCAGTTCTTC
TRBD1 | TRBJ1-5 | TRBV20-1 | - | CSASTRDRGPNQPQHF | TGCAGTGCTTCGACCCGGGACAGGGGGCCCAATCAGCCCCAGCATTTT
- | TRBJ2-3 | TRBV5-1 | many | CASSPGTPSTDTQYF | TGCGCCAGCAGCCCTGGGACACCTAGCACAGATACGCAGTATTTT
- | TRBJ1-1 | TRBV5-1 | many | CASSLASRMNTEAFF | TGCGCCAGCAGCTTGGCCAGTCGCATGAACACTGAAGCTTTCTTT
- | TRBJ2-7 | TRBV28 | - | CASSFPSTKGDDSYEQYF | TGTGCCAGCAGTTTTCCTAGCACAAAGGGGGATGACTCCTACGAGCAGTACTTC
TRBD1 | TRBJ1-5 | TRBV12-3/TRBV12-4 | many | CASSLPGTGVLGNQPQHF | TGTGCCAGCAGTTTGCCCGGGACAGGGGTTCTCGGCAATCAGCCCCAGCATTTT
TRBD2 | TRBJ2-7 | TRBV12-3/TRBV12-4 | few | CASTPGGAYEQYF | TGTGCCAGCACACCGGGAGGGGCCTACGAGCAGTACTTC
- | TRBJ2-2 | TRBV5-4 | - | CASSRGGAELDTGELFF | TGTGCCAGCAGCCGCGGCGGGGCGGAGTTGGACACCGGGGAGCTGTTTTTT